One and the same sample provided the 2 T cell receptor beta chains below, sequenced in a study of cytomegalovirus exposure and HLA in healthy donors. In the PCR, 60 Vbeta and 13 Jbeta primers were used. Profiled with immunoSEQ multiplex PCR; TCRdb holds only in-frame clones, not every one. The sample shows some 200,000 clones, over 65% of them seen only once. The sample comprised PBMCs. The receptors here all came from a woman aged 25 to 39 in good health and CMV-seronegative.

This clone was counted only a few times. In DNA form, the CDR3 reads TGCAGCGTTCGGAGCACAGATACGCAGTATTTT. This encodes CSVRSTDTQYF. The chain combines TRBV29-1 with TRBJ2-3; D remains ambiguous. The V gene's germline CDR1 is SQVTM and CDR2 ANQGSEA. CDR3 length equals 11 residues. V was shortened by 5 bases and J by 0 bases, with 3 bases between the two germline ends.

This rearrangement joins TRBV15 to TRBJ1-2; D perhaps matches TRBD1 (6 bases). CDR1 is LNHNV and CDR2 is YYDKDF in the germline V gene (reference sequence). Trimming pared 3 bases from V and 8 bases from J, leaving 16 bases between. The CDR3 runs 14 residues. The CDR3 reads CATSREQGTVGYTF. CDR3 DNA sequence: TGTGCCACCAGCAGGGAACAGGGTACGGTCGGCTACACCTTC.